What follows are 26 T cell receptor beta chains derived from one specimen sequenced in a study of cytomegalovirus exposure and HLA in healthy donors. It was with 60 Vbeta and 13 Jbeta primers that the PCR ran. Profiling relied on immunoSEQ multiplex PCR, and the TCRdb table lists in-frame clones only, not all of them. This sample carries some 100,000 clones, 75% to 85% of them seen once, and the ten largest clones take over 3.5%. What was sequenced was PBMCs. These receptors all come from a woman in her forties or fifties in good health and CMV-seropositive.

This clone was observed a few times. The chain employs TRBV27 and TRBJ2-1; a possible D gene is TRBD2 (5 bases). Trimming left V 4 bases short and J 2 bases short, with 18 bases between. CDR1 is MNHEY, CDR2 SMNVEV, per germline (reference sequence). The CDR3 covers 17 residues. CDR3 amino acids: CASSYSPGMWTYNEQFF. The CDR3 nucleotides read TGTGCCAGCAGTTACTCCCCCGGGATGTGGACCTACAATGAGCAGTTCTTC.

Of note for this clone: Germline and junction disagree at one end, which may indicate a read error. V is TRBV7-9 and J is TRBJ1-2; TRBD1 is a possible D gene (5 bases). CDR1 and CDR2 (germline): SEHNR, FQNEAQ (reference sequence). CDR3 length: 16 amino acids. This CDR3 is CSSSFFYQGANGGYTF. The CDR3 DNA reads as TGTTCCAGCAGTTTCTTTTACCAAGGGGCGAACGGAGGCTACACCTTC.

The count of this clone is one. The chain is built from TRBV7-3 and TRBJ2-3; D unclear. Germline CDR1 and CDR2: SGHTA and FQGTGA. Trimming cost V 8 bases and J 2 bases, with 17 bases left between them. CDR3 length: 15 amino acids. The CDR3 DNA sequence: TGTGCCAGCGGCCGCGACCGAGGAAACACAGATACGCAGTATTTT. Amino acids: CASGRDRGNTDTQYF.

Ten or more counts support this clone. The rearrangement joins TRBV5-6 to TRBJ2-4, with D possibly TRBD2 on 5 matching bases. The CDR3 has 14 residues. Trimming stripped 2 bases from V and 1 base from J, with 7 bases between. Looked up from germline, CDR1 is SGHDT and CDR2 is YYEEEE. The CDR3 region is CASSFGEAKNIQYF. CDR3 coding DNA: TGTGCCAGCAGCTTTGGGGAGGCCAAAAACATTCAGTACTTC.

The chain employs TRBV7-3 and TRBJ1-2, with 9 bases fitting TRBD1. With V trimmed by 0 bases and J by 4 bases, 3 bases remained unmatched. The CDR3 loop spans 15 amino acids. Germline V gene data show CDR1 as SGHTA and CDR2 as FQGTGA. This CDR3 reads CASSLTHRGPYGYTF. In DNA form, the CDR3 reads TGTGCCAGCAGCTTAACGCACAGGGGGCCCTATGGCTACACCTTC.

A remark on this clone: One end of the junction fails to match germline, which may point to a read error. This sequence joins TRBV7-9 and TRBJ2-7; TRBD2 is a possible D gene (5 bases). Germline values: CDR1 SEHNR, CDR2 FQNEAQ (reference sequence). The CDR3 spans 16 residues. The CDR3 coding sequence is TGTTCCAGCAGCTTAGGTGAGCGCCGGGGAACCTACGAGCAGTACTTC. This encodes CSSSLGERRGTYEQYF.

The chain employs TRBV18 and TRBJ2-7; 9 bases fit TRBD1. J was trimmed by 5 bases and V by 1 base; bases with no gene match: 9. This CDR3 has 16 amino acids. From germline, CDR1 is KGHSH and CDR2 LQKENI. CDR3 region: CASSPRTGDLWNEQYF. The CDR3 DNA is TGTGCCAGCTCACCACGGACAGGGGACCTTTGGAACGAGCAGTACTTC.

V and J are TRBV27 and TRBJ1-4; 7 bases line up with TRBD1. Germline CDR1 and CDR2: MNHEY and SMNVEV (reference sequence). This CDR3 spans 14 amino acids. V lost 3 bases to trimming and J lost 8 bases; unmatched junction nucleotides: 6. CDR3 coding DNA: TGTGCCAGCAGTTTCCGACAGGGCATCGAAAAACTGTTTTTT. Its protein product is CASSFRQGIEKLFF.

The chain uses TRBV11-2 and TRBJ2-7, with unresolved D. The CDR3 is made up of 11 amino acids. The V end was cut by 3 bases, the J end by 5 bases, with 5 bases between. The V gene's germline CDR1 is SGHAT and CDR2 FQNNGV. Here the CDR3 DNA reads TGTGCCAGCAGCTTTGGAGACGAGCAGTACTTC. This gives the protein CASSFGDEQYF.

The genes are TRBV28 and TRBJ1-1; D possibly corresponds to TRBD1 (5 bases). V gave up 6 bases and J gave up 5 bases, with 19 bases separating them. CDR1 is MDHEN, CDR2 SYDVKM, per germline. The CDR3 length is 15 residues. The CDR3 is CASRAGRPSRTEAFF. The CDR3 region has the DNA TGTGCCAGCAGGGCGGGACGTCCTTCTCGGACTGAAGCTTTCTTT.

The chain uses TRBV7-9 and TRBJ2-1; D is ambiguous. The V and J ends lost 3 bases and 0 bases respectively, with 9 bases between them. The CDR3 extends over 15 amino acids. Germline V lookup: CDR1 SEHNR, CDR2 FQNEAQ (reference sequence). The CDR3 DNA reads TGTGCCAGCAGCTTGGCACAGAGCTCCTACAATGAGCAGTTCTTC. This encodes CASSLAQSSYNEQFF.

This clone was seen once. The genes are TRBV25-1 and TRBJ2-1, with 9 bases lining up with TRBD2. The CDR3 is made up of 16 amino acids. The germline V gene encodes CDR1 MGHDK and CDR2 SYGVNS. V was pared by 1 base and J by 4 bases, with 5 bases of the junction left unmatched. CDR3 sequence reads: CASSEFAREGYNEQFF. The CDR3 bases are TGTGCCAGCAGTGAATTTGCGCGGGAGGGATACAATGAGCAGTTCTTC.

The CDR3 spells CASSFGQGAKNIQYF. CDR3 sequence (DNA): TGTGCCAGCAGCTTTGGACAGGGCGCCAAAAACATTCAGTACTTC. The V call is TRBV13, the J call TRBJ2-4; 8 nucleotides agree with TRBD1. V lost 3 bases to trimming and J lost 1 base; unmatched junction nucleotides: 2. This CDR3 is built from 15 residues. Germline CDR1 and CDR2: PRHDT and FYEKMQ (reference sequence).

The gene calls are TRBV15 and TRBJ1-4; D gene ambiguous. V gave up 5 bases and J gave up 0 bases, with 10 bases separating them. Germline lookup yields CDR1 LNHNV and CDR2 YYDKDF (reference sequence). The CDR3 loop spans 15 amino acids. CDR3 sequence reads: CATSGSRATNEKLFF. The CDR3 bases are TGTGCCACCAGCGGTTCAAGAGCAACTAATGAAAAACTGTTTTTT.

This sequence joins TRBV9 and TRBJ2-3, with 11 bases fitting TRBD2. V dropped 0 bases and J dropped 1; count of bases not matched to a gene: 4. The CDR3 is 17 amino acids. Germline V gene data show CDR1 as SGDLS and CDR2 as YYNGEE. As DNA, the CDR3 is TGTGCCAGCAGCGTAGGTGGGGGACTAGCGGGCACAGATACGCAGTATTTT. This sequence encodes CASSVGGGLAGTDTQYF.

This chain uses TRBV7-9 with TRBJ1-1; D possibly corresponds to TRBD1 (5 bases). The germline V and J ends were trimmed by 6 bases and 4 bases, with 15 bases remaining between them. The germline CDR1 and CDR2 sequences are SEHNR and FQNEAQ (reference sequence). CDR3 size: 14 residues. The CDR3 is CASSFQGRGTEAFF. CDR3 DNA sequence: TGTGCCAGCAGTTTCCAGGGTCGTGGCACTGAAGCTTTCTTT.

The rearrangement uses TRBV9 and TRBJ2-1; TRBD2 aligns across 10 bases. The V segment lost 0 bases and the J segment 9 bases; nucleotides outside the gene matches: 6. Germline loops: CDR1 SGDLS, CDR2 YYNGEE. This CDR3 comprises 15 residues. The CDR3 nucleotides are TGTGCCAGCAGCGTAGGCCAGCGGGAGGGAGGTGAGCAGTTCTTC. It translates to CASSVGQREGGEQFF.

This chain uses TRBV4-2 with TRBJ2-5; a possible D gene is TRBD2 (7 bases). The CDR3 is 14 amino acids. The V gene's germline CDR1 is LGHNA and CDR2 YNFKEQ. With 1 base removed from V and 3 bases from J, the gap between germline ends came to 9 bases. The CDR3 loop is CASSQGGGEETQYF. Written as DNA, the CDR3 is TGTGCCAGCAGCCAAGGAGGGGGGGAAGAGACCCAGTACTTC.

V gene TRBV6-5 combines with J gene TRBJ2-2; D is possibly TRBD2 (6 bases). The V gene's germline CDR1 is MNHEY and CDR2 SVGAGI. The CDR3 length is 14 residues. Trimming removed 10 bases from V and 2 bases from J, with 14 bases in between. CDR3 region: CATSPGLNTGELFF. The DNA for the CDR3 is TGTGCCACTTCCCCGGGACTCAACACCGGGGAGCTGTTTTTT.

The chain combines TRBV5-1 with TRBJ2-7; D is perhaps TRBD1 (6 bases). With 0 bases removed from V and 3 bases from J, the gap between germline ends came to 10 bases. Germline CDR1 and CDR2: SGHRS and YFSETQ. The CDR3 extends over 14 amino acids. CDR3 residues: CASSLDRVFYEQYF. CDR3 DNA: TGCGCCAGCAGCTTGGACAGGGTTTTCTACGAGCAGTACTTC.

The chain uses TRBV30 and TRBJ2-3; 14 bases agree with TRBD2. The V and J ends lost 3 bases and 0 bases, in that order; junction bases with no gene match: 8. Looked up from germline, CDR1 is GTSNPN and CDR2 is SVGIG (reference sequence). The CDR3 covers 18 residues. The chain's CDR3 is CAWSRGLAGVGSTDTQYF. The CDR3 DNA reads TGTGCCTGGAGCAGGGGACTAGCGGGAGTAGGAAGCACAGATACGCAGTATTTT.

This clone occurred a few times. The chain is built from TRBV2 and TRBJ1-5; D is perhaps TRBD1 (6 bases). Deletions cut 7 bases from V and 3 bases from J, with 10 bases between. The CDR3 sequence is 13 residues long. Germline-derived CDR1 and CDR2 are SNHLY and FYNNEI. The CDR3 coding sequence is TGTGCCAGCAACCCAGGGGTCAATCAGCCCCAGCATTTT. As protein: CASNPGVNQPQHF.

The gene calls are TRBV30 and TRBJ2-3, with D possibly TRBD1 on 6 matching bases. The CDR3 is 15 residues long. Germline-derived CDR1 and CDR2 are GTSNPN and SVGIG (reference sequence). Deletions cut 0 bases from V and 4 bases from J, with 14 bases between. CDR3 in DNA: TGTGCCTGGAGTGTACTGGGGCAGGGGTCAGATACGCAGTATTTT. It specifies CAWSVLGQGSDTQYF.

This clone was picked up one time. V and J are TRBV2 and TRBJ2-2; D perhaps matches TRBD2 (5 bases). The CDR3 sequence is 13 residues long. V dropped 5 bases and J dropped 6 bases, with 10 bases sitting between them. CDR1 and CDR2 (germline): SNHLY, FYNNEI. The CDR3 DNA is TGTGCCAGCAGTTTAACGGGGTCCGGGGAGCTGTTTTTT. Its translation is CASSLTGSGELFF.

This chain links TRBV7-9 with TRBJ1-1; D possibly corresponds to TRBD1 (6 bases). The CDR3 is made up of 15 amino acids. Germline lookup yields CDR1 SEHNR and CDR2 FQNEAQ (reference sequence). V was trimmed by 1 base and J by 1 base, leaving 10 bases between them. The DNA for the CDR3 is TGTGCCAGCAGCTTAGGAGAGACAGGGAACACTGAAGCTTTCTTT. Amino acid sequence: CASSLGETGNTEAFF. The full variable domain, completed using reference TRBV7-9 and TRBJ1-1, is DTGVSQNPRHKITKRGQNVTFRCDPISEHNRLYWYRQTLGQGPEFLTYFQNEAQLEKSRLLSDRFSAERPKGSFSTLEIQRTEQGDSAMYLCASSLGETGNTEAFFGQGTRLTVV.

The CDR3 here is CASSLEQSDVQFF. The DNA of the CDR3 is TGTGCCAGCAGCTTAGAACAGTCCGACGTGCAGTTCTTC. V and J are TRBV7-9 and TRBJ2-1; no definite D call. Trimming took 1 base from V and 12 from J, leaving 13 bases between them. The CDR3 is 13 amino acids. From germline, CDR1 is SEHNR and CDR2 FQNEAQ (reference sequence).